These T cell receptor beta chains were read from a single sample in a study of CD8 T cells in Susac syndrome. One entry per CDR3 protein results from TCRdb running MiXCR on the immunoSEQ multiplex PCR reads. The table lists 85,000 to 130,000 distinct CDR3 sequences, roughly 95% of them singletons, with over 0.35% in the top ten. Sequencing was done on a sample of CD8+ T cells from PBMCs. All receptors come from a human donor with Susac syndrome. Each CDR3 is given with its conserved first and last residue. The D gene is left open where the match is weak. Size is stated for part of the rows, as once, few or many counts, or as a class when the clone is expanded.

TRBV15	TRBJ2-5	14	TRBD1	.	TGTGCCACCAGCAGAGGAACAGGGGAAGAGACCCAGTACTTC	CATSRGTGEETQYF
TRBV6-5	TRBJ2-1	15	.	.	TGTGCCAGCAGACTAGCCCTAAGCTCCTACAATGAGCAGTTCTTC	CASRLALSSYNEQFF
TRBV20-1	TRBJ2-7	13	.	.	TGCAGTGCAGGTCAGGGCAAAATCTACGAGCAGTACTTC	CSAGQGKIYEQYF
TRBV2	TRBJ1-2	14	.	once	TGTGCCAGCAGTGAAAGGGGGGACAAAGAGGGCTACACCTTC	CASSERGDKEGYTF
TRBV7-2	TRBJ2-3	17	.	.	TGTGCCAGCAGCTTAGGCCTGGGGGGTCCTAGCACAGATACGCAGTATTTT	CASSLGLGGPSTDTQYF
TRBV6-5	TRBJ2-1	13	TRBD1	.	TGTGCCAGCAGTTACGGGACAGGTAATGAGCAGTTCTTC	CASSYGTGNEQFF
TRBV4-3	TRBJ2-7	15	TRBD1	.	TGCGCCAGCAGCCAAGCCAGGGACAGGATCTACGAGCAGTACTTC	CASSQARDRIYEQYF
TRBV7-9	TRBJ1-6	12	TRBD1	few	TGTGCCAGCAGCGAATCGACAGGGAAGCTCCACTTT	CASSESTGKLHF
TRBV27	TRBJ1-2	14	.	once	TGTGCCAGCAGTTTACAGGGGAAGGGCTATGGCTACACCTTC	CASSLQGKGYGYTF
TRBV20-1	TRBJ2-7	14	.	once	TGCAGTGCTAGAATGACTAGTCCCCCCTACGAGCAGTACTTC	CSARMTSPPYEQYF
TRBV27	TRBJ2-5	12	.	few	TGTGCCAGCAGTTCGTACCAAGAGACCCAGTACTTC	CASSSYQETQYF
TRBV5-6	TRBJ2-1	12	.	.	TGTGCCAGCAGCTTCGGGGACGATGAGCAGTTCTTC	CASSFGDDEQFF
TRBV4-1	TRBJ2-7	14	.	.	TGCGCCAGCAGCGGCGGGACAGAAACCTACGAGCAGTACTTC	CASSGGTETYEQYF
TRBV12-3/TRBV12-4	TRBJ1-3	12	.	.	TGTGCCAGCAGTTTTCTAGGAAACACCATATATTTT	CASSFLGNTIYF
TRBV2	TRBJ2-1	17	TRBD2	.	TGTGCCAGCAGTACTCTAGCGGGGCCGAGCTCCTACAATGAGCAGTTCTTC	CASSTLAGPSSYNEQFF
TRBV4-3	TRBJ2-1	13	.	.	TGCGCCAGCAGCCAAGGAAGGGTCGATGAGCAGTTCTTC	CASSQGRVDEQFF
TRBV7-9	TRBJ2-7	14	.	.	TGTGCCAGCAGCCCCGACGGTACTGCCTACGAGCAGTACTTC	CASSPDGTAYEQYF
TRBV12-3/TRBV12-4	TRBJ2-7	12	.	.	TGTGCCAGCTCCCCGGGAACCTACGAGCAGTACTTC	CASSPGTYEQYF
TRBV4-3	TRBJ1-3	16	.	.	TGCGCCAGCAGCCAAGTCGTCAGGTTAACTGGAAACACCATATATTTT	CASSQVVRLTGNTIYF
TRBV12-5	TRBJ1-2	16	.	.	TGTGCTAGTGGCGCAGTTGGGGGTAGGGTGCCCGATGGCTACACCTTC	CASGAVGGRVPDGYTF
TRBV6-4	TRBJ2-5	15	TRBD2	.	TGTGCCAGCAGTGAGAGCGGGGGGGCCGGGGAGACCCAGTACTTC	CASSESGGAGETQYF
TRBV7-9	TRBJ1-5	13	.	.	TGTGCCAGCAGCTTAGAAAGGGGCGAGCCCCAGCATTTT	CASSLERGEPQHF
TRBV11-1	TRBJ2-7	12	.	few	TGTGCCAGCTCCGCAGGGATCTACGAGCAGTACTTC	CASSAGIYEQYF
TRBV7-6	TRBJ2-7	14	TRBD2	.	TGTGCCAGCAGCTTAGAGCGGGGGGCCCTCGAGCAGTACTTC	CASSLERGALEQYF
TRBV12-3/TRBV12-4	TRBJ2-1	12	.	.	TGTGCCAGCAGCCGGGGGGCGGGGGAGCAGTTCTTC	CASSRGAGEQFF
TRBV29-1	TRBJ1-1	15	TRBD1	.	TGCAGCGTCGCCGGGACAGGGGGCATGTACACTGAAGCTTTCTTT	CSVAGTGGMYTEAFF
TRBV29-1	TRBJ1-2	15	.	.	TGCAGCGTTGAAACGATCACAGGGTTCTTCTATGGCTACACCTTC	CSVETITGFFYGYTF
TRBV27	TRBJ2-7	12	.	.	TGTGCCAGCGGACCGATTGCCTACGAGCAGTACTTC	CASGPIAYEQYF
TRBV5-4	TRBJ1-5	14	TRBD1	.	TGTGCCAGCAGCGCCGGGACAGCCAATCAGCCCCAGCATTTT	CASSAGTANQPQHF
TRBV5-4	TRBJ1-2	14	.	.	.	CASSFLWPEGGYTF